These 26 T cell receptor beta chains originate from one sample sequenced in a study of blood T cell repertoires in COVID-19. Using immunoSEQ multiplex PCR, the repertoire was profiled, and TCRdb retains in-frame clones only, with some absent. The table has 30,000 to 35,000 clones, 82% seen once. Input material: peripheral blood. All receptors derive from a man older than 75 with active or convalescent COVID-19.

The V gene is TRBV18, the J gene TRBJ1-5; D possibly corresponds to TRBD1 (6 bases). CDR1 and CDR2 (germline): KGHSH, LQKENI. Trimming removed 2 bases at V and 5 bases at J, with 13 bases between. This CDR3 comprises 15 residues. CDR3 amino acids: CASSPRTAPDQPQHF. CDR3 sequence (DNA): TGTGCCAGCTCACCAAGGACAGCCCCCGATCAGCCCCAGCATTTT.

This chain uses TRBV6-1 with TRBJ1-2; no clear D. The CDR3 totals 14 residues. V dropped 1 base and J dropped 5 bases, with 11 bases sitting between them. Germline values: CDR1 MNHNS, CDR2 SASEGT. The CDR3: CASSEDNSGYGYTF. The CDR3 coding sequence is TGTGCCAGCAGTGAAGACAACAGCGGTTATGGCTACACCTTC.

In its sample, this clone was seen once. The rearrangement joins TRBV6-6 to TRBJ1-1; 8 bases map to TRBD1. This CDR3 spans 12 amino acids. Germline loops: CDR1 MNHNY, CDR2 SVGAGI (reference sequence). With V trimmed by 5 bases and J by 7 bases, 3 bases remained unmatched. The CDR3 loop is CASSRTGNEAFF. CDR3 DNA sequence: TGTGCCAGCAGTAGGACAGGGAATGAAGCTTTCTTT.

There are a few counts of this clone. The chain joins TRBV20-1 to TRBJ1-1, with 8 bases lining up with TRBD1. With V trimmed by 6 bases and J by 4 bases, 1 base remained unmatched. In germline, CDR1 is DFQATT, CDR2 SNEGSKA (reference sequence). The CDR3 has 11 residues. The CDR3 region is CSATGGTEAFF. The CDR3, as DNA: TGCAGTGCCACAGGGGGCACTGAAGCTTTCTTT.

J is TRBJ2-1 and V is TRBV5-1; 11 bases line up with TRBD1. Trimming cost V 3 bases and J 1 base; bases outside gene matches: 15. Germline values: CDR1 SGHRS, CDR2 YFSETQ. The CDR3 is made up of 20 amino acids. CDR3 in amino acids: CASSSTRTGGLVPSYNEQFF. CDR3 nucleotide sequence: TGCGCCAGCAGCTCGACACGGACAGGGGGCTTGGTCCCATCCTACAATGAGCAGTTCTTC.

The chain joins TRBV4-3 to TRBJ2-2; a weak D match, TRBD1 (5 bases). The CDR3 has 14 residues. In germline, CDR1 is LGHNA, CDR2 YSLEER. V was cut by 6 bases and J by 6 bases, with 14 bases left in between. The CDR3 DNA reads TGCGCCAGCAGTCATGGGATAGGGGCCGGGGAGCTGTTTTTT. Translated, it gives CASSHGIGAGELFF.

This clone was seen a handful of times. V and J are TRBV6-1 and TRBJ2-5; TRBD2 aligns across 8 bases. Germline lookup yields CDR1 MNHNS and CDR2 SASEGT. The V segment lost 4 bases and the J segment 5 bases; nucleotides outside the gene matches: 6. This CDR3 spans 14 amino acids. CDR3 in DNA: TGTGCCAGCAGTGGAGCCGGGGGGGCCGAGACCCAGTACTTC. It encodes CASSGAGGAETQYF.

The V call is TRBV18, the J call TRBJ2-7; D might be TRBD1 (6 bases). The CDR3 length is 15 residues. V was shortened by 6 bases and J by 3 bases, with 18 bases between the two germline ends. Per the germline V gene, CDR1 is KGHSH and CDR2 is LQKENI. The CDR3 DNA sequence: TGTGCCAGCTCTCCTAACCCGGGACAAAACTACGAGCAGTACTTC. It yields the protein CASSPNPGQNYEQYF.

The V and J genes are TRBV11-3 and TRBJ1-1; D not resolved. V shed 0 bases and J shed 4 bases, with 6 bases lying between them. Germline V lookup: CDR1 SGHNT, CDR2 YENEEA. This CDR3 has 13 residues. In DNA form, the CDR3 reads TGTGCCAGCAGCTTAGAGAGTACCACTGAAGCTTTCTTT. It is translated as CASSLESTTEAFF.

The chain links TRBV15 to TRBJ2-6; the D gene is possibly TRBD2 (6 bases). Germline-derived CDR1 and CDR2 are LNHNV and YYDKDF (reference sequence). V gave up 4 bases and J gave up 3 bases, with 16 bases separating them. This CDR3 comprises 17 residues. CDR3 bases: TGTGCCACCAGCACGGTGGGGGGTTACGGTGGGGCCAACGTCCTGACTTTC. It specifies CATSTVGGYGGANVLTF.

The chain carries TRBV5-1 and TRBJ2-7, with 11 bases identical to TRBD2. There are 14 residues in the CDR3. J was trimmed by 11 bases and V by 1 base; bases with no gene match: 8. Germline CDR1 is SGHRS and CDR2 is YFSETQ. The CDR3 bases are TGCGCCAGCAGCTTGTCTAGCGGGAGGTCCGAAGAGTACTTC. It translates to CASSLSSGRSEEYF.

The rearrangement joins TRBV10-3 to TRBJ2-5; D perhaps matches TRBD2 (5 bases). The CDR3 spans 13 residues. V lost 5 bases, J lost 5 bases, and 12 bases lay in between. From germline, CDR1 is ENHRY and CDR2 SYGVKD. In DNA, the CDR3 is TGTGCCATCAGTACGGGAAAGTACGAGACCCAGTACTTC. This codes for CAISTGKYETQYF.

Remarks on this clone: The same CDR3 arises from other DNA sequences in this sample as well. V is TRBV27 and J is TRBJ1-2; D unclear. V lost 3 bases and J lost 3, with 8 bases in between. The CDR3 runs to 13 residues. Germline-derived CDR1 and CDR2 are MNHEY and SMNVEV (reference sequence). The CDR3 nucleotides are TGTGCCAGCAGTTTTCGGGTTTACTATGGCTACACCTTC. Its protein is CASSFRVYYGYTF.

This clone has just one count. The genes are TRBV14 and TRBJ2-1; D possibly corresponds to TRBD2 (5 bases). CDR3 length equals 15 residues. Trimming removed 1 base from V and 0 bases from J, with 7 bases in between. Germline loops: CDR1 SGHDN, CDR2 FVKESK. The CDR3 DNA reads TGTGCCAGCAGCCAAGCCCGGGGCTCCTACAATGAGCAGTTCTTC. Translation: CASSQARGSYNEQFF. Looking up the rest from reference TRBV14 and TRBJ2-1 gives the full variable domain: EAGVTQFPSHSVIEKGQTVTLRCDPISGHDNLYWYRRVMGKEIKFLLHFVKESKQDESGMPNNRFLAERTGGTYSTLKVQPAELEDSGVYFCASSQARGSYNEQFFGPGTRLTVL.

V usage is TRBV6-2 or TRBV6-3 and J usage is TRBJ1-2; perhaps TRBD1 as D (6 bases). The CDR3 covers 14 residues. V lost 1 base to trimming and J lost 7 bases, with 13 bases between them. CDR1 is MNHEY and CDR2 is SVGEGT in the germline V gene. In DNA form, the CDR3 reads TGTGCCAGCAGTTACTACTGGACAGACGGTGGCTACACCTTC. Encoded protein: CASSYYWTDGGYTF.

The chain links TRBV6-2 or TRBV6-3 to TRBJ2-3; 8 nucleotides align to TRBD2. The CDR3 extends over 15 amino acids. The germline V gene has CDR1 MNHEY and CDR2 SVGEGT. Trimming at V came to 6 bases and at J to 0 bases, leaving 5 bases not matched to a gene. In nucleotides, the CDR3 is TGTGCCAGCAGCACGGGGGGGGCTAGCACAGATACGCAGTATTTT. Protein: CASSTGGASTDTQYF.

This clone was found a few times. V is TRBV6-5 and J is TRBJ2-7, with 9 bases matching TRBD1. J was trimmed by 7 bases and V by 5 bases; bases with no gene match: 6. The CDR3 has 13 residues. Germline CDR1 is MNHEY and CDR2 is SVGAGI. CDR3: CASSQKTGGEQYF. The DNA for the CDR3 is TGTGCCAGCAGTCAAAAGACAGGGGGGGAGCAGTACTTC.

The chain has TRBV12-3 or TRBV12-4 and TRBJ2-1, with 7 bases lining up with TRBD2. The CDR3 consists of 12 residues. The V and J ends lost 6 bases and 10 bases, in that order; junction bases with no gene match: 6. The CDR3 DNA reads TGTGCCAGCAGAACACTAGCGCAAGAGCAGTTCTTC. Translation: CASRTLAQEQFF.

The gene calls are TRBV10-1 and TRBJ2-3; TRBD1 might be the D (6 bases). The ends were cut back, 4 bases at V and 4 bases at J, with 15 bases in the middle. The CDR3 spans 15 residues. Germline V lookup: CDR1 WNHNN, CDR2 SYGVQD (reference sequence). CDR3 DNA: TGCGCCAGCAGTGTCAGGGGAACGGTCCCAGATACGCAGTATTTT. It encodes CASSVRGTVPDTQYF.

This chain joins TRBV18 and TRBJ2-2; D uncertain. The V and J ends lost 3 bases and 5 bases respectively, with 7 bases between them. The CDR3 spans 13 residues. CDR1 and CDR2 from the germline V gene are KGHSH and LQKENI. The DNA for the CDR3 is TGTGCCAGCTCACCTTCCTTAACCGGGGAGCTGTTTTTT. This codes for CASSPSLTGELFF.

V is TRBV12-5 and J is TRBJ2-1; TRBD1 is a possible D gene (5 bases). V was clipped by 5 bases and J by 7 bases, with 12 bases between them. CDR1 is LGHNT and CDR2 is FRNRAP in the germline V gene. CDR3 length: 13 residues. The CDR3 spells CASGPTTDNEQFF. DNA of the CDR3: TGTGCTAGTGGTCCGACGACAGATAATGAGCAGTTCTTC. Supplemented by reference TRBV12-5 and TRBJ2-1, the full variable domain reads DARVTQTPRHKVTEMGQEVTMRCQPILGHNTVFWYRQTMMQGLELLAYFRNRAPLDDSGMPKDRFSAEMPDATLATLKIQPSEPRDSAVYFCASGPTTDNEQFFGPGTRLTVL.

The chain joins TRBV4-2 to TRBJ2-3; 8 nucleotides agree with TRBD2. Losses at the gene ends were 1 base for V and 6 bases for J; bases not matched to a gene: 18. The CDR3 loop spans 19 amino acids. CDR1 and CDR2 from the germline V gene are LGHNA and YNFKEQ. The CDR3 region is CASSQVMVHREGRRDTQYF. CDR3 coding DNA: TGTGCCAGCAGCCAAGTAATGGTACACCGGGAGGGCCGTCGTGATACGCAGTATTTT.

This chain uses TRBV10-3 with TRBJ2-5, with 8 nucleotides matching TRBD1. The ends lost 10 bases at V and 3 bases at J; junction bases unmatched: 10. Looked up from germline, CDR1 is ENHRY and CDR2 is SYGVKD. The CDR3 runs 14 residues. DNA for the CDR3: TGTGCCAGCCGGAACGACAGGGGTGAAGAGACCCAGTACTTC. Encoded protein: CASRNDRGEETQYF.

This chain joins TRBV19 and TRBJ1-3, with a possible D match to TRBD1 (5 bases). The CDR3 runs to 14 residues. CDR1 and CDR2 from the germline V gene are LNHDA and SQIVND (reference sequence). Trimming removed 4 bases at V and 5 bases at J, with 12 bases between. CDR3 nucleotides: TGTGCCAGTAGTACGCGAGCGGGACGAAACACCATATATTTT. It specifies CASSTRAGRNTIYF.

The gene calls are TRBV11-3 and TRBJ1-1; D ambiguous. The germline V gene encodes CDR1 SGHNT and CDR2 YENEEA. V gave up 4 bases and J gave up 5 bases, with 8 bases separating them. There are 12 residues in the CDR3. The CDR3 reads CASSSTWTEAFF. The CDR3 DNA sequence: TGTGCCAGCAGCTCCACTTGGACTGAAGCTTTCTTT.

The genes are TRBV19 and TRBJ2-1; no firm D call. V gave up 1 base and J gave up 8 bases, with 18 bases separating them. The CDR3 has 16 amino acids. Germline V lookup: CDR1 LNHDA, CDR2 SQIVND (reference sequence). This CDR3 is CASSIGARPVADEQFF. CDR3 in DNA: TGTGCCAGTAGTATAGGTGCTCGACCCGTGGCGGATGAGCAGTTCTTC.